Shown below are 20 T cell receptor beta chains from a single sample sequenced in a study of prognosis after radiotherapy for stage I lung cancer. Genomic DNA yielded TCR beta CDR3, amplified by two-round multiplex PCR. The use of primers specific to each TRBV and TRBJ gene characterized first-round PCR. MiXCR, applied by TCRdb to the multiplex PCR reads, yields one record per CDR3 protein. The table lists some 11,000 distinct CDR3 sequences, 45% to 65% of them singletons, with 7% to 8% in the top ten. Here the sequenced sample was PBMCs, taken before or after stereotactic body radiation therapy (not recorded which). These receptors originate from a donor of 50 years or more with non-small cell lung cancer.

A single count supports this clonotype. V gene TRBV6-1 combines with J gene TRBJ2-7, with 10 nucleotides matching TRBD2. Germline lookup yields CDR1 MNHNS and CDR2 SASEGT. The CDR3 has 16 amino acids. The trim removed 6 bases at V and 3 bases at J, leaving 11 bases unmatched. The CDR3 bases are TGTGCCAGCAGCGTTACTAGCGGGAAAATTTTCTACGAGCAGTACTTC. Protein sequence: CASSVTSGKIFYEQYF.

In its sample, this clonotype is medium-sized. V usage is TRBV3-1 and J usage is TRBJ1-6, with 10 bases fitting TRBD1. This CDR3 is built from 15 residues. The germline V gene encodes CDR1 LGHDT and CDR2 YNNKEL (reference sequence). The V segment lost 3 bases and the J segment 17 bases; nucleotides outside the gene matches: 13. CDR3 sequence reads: CASSQKFSGQGPIHF. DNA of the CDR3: TGTGCCAGCAGCCAGAAGTTCTCGGGACAGGGGCCAATCCACTTT. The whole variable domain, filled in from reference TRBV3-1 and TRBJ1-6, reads DTAVSQTPKYLVTQMGNDKSIKCEQNLGHDTMYWYKQDSKKFLKIMFSYNNKELIINETVPNRFSPKSPDKAHLNLHINSLELGDSAVYFCASSQKFSGQGPIHFGNGTRLTVT.

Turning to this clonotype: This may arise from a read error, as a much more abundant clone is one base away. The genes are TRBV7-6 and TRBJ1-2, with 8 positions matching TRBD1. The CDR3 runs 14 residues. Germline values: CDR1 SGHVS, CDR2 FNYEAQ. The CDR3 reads CAGSSGQGLEGYTF. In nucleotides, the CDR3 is TGTGCCGGCAGCTCCGGACAGGGCTTAGAAGGCTACACCTTC.

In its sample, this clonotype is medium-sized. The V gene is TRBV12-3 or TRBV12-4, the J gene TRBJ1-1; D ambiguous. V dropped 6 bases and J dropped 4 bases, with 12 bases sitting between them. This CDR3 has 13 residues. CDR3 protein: CASSPRWGTEAFF. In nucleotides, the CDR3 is TGTGCCAGCAGCCCCCGGTGGGGCACTGAAGCTTTCTTT.

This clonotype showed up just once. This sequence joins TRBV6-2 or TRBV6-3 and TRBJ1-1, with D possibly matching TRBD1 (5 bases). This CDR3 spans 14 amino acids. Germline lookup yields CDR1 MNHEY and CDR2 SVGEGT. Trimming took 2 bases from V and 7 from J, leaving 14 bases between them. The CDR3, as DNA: TGTGCCAGCAGTTACAAACAGGCAAGAGGTGAAGCTTTCTTT. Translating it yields CASSYKQARGEAFF.

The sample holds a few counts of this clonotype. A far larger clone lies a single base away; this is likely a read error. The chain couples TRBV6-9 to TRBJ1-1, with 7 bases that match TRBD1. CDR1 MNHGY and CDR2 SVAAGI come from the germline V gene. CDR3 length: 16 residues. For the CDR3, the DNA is TGTGCCAGCAGTTCAAGACAGGGTGGGAGGAACACTGAAGCTTTATTT. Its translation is CASSSRQGGRNTEALF.

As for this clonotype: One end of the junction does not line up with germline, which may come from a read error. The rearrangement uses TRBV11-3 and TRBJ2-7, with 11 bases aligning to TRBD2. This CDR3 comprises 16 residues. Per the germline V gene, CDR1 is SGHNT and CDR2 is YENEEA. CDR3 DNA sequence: TGTGACAGCAGCTCAAGGGGACTAGCGGATTCATACGAGCAGTACTTC. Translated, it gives CDSSSRGLADSYEQYF.

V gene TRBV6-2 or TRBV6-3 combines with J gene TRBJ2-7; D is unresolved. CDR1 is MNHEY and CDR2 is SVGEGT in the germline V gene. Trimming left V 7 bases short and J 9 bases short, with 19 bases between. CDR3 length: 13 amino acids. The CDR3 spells CASIYSIGSGQYF. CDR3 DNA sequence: TGTGCCAGCATTTATTCGATTGGGTCCGGGCAGTACTTC.

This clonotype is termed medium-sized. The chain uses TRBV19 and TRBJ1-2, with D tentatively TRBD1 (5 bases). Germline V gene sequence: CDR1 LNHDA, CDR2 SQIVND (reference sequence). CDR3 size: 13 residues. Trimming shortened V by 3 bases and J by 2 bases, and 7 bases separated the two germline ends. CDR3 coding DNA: TGTGCCAGTAGTATGGCAGGGAACTATGGCTACACCTTC. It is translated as CASSMAGNYGYTF.

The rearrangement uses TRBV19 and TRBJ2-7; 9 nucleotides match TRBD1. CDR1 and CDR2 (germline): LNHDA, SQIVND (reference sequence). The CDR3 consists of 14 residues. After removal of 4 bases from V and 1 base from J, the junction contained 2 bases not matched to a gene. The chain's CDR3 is CASSTGTGSYEQYF. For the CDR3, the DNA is TGTGCCAGTAGTACCGGGACAGGGTCCTACGAGCAGTACTTC.

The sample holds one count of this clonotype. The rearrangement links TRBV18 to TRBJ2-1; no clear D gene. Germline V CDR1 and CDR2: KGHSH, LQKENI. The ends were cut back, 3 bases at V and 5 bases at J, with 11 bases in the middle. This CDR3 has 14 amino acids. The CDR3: CASSPQTRNNEQFF. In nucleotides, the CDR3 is TGTGCCAGCTCACCCCAGACACGTAACAATGAGCAGTTCTTC.

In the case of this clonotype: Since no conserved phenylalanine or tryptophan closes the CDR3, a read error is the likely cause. CDR3 protein: CASGGLGENTGELFL. The DNA of the CDR3 is TGTGCCAGCGGGGGACTAGGAGAGAACACCGGGGAGCTGTTTTTA. This chain connects TRBV2 to TRBJ2-2, with TRBD2 identical over 8 bases. V gave up 8 bases and J gave up 1 base; unmatched junction bases: 6. The CDR3 length is 15 residues. From germline, CDR1 is SNHLY and CDR2 FYNNEI.

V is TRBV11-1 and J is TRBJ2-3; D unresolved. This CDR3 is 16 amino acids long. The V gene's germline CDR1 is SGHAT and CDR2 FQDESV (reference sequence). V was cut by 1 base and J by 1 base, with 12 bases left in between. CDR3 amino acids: CASSLGPDRGTDTQYF. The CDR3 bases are TGTGCCAGCAGCTTAGGCCCCGACCGGGGCACAGATACGCAGTATTTT.

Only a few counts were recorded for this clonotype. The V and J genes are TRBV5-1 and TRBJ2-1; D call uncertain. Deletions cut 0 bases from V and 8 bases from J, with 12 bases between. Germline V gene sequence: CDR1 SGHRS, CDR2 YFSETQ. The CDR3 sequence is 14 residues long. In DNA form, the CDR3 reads TGCGCCAGCAGCTTGGCCGATCAAATGGATGAGCAGTTCTTC. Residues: CASSLADQMDEQFF. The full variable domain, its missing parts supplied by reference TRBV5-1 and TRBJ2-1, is KAGVTQTPRYLIKTRGQQVTLSCSPISGHRSVSWYQQTPGQGLQFLFEYFSETQRNKGNFPGRFSGRQFSNSRSEMNVSTLELGDSALYLCASSLADQMDEQFFGPGTRLTVL.

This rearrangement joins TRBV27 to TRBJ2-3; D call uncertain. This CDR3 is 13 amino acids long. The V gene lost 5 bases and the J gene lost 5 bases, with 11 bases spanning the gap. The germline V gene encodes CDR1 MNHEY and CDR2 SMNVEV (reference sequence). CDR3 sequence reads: CASSLRSRDTQYF. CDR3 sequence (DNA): TGTGCCAGCAGTCTACGTTCACGAGATACGCAGTATTTT.

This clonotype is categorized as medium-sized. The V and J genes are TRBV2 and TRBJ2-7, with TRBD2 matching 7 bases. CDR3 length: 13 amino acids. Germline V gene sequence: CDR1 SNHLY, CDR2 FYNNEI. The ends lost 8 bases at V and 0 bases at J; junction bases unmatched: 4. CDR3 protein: CASGGVGSYEQYF. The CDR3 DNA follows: TGTGCCAGCGGGGGGGTCGGCTCCTACGAGCAGTACTTC.

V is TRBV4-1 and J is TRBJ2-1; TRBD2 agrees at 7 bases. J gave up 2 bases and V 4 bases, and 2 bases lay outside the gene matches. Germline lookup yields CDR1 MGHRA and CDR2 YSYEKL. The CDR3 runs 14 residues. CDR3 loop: CASSRLAAYNEQFF. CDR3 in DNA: TGCGCCAGCAGCCGCCTAGCGGCCTACAATGAGCAGTTCTTC.

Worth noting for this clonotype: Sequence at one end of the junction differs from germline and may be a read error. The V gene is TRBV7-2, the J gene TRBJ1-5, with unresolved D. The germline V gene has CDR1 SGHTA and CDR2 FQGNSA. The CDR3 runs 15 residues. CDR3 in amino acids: CASSLVGLSNQPQRF. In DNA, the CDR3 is TGTGCCAGCAGCTTAGTGGGGTTAAGCAATCAGCCCCAGCGTTTT.

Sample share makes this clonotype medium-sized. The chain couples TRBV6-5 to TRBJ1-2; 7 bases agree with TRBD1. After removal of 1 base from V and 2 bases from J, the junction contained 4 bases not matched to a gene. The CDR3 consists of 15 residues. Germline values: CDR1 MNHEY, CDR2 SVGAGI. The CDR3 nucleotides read TGTGCCAGCAGTTACTTGGGACAGATAAACTATGGCTACACCTTC. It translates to CASSYLGQINYGYTF.

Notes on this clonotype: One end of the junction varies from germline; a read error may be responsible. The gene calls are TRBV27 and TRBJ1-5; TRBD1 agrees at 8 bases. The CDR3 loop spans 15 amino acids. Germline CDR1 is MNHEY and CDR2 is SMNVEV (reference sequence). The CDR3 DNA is TGTTCCAGCAGCGCGACAGGGGCGGGCAATCAGCCCCATCATTTT. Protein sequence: CSSSATGAGNQPHHF.